Below, one T cell receptor (beta chain) is given with its context. Its antigen is as yet unknown. Assay: immunoSEQ multiplex PCR; the TCRdb copy retains only in-frame clones and omits some. The table lists fewer than 65,000 clones, around three quarters of them singletons. Trimming took off 1 base at V and 2 bases at J, with 14 bases between the two ends. Germline lookup yields CDR1 LGHDT and CDR2 YNNKEL (reference sequence). This CDR3 spans 16 amino acids. ViraFEST assay sequencing came after antigen-specific CD4+ T cells were expanded with viral peptide pools. Cultured cells yielded isolated CD4+ T cells after roughly 11 days. Having tested negative for nucleocapsid antibodies, the vaccine recipients showed no prior SARS-CoV-2 infection. This sample is part of a study of vaccination effects on CD4 cells after COVID-19.

This chain joins TRBV3-1 (or the pseudogene TRBV3-2) and TRBJ2-5; the D gene is possibly TRBD1 (5 bases). This clonotype originated in a human donor who received a COVID-19 vaccine. Sequenced here: CD4+ T cells from PBMCs cultured with HCoV-OC43 spike peptides, sampled before COVID-19 vaccination. As to subset: HCoV-OC43 spike overlapping peptide pool stimulation. Here the CDR3 DNA reads TGTGCCAGCAGCCAAGGGACGCAGGGTTTACAAGAGACCCAGTACTTC. Protein sequence: CASSQGTQGLQETQYF.